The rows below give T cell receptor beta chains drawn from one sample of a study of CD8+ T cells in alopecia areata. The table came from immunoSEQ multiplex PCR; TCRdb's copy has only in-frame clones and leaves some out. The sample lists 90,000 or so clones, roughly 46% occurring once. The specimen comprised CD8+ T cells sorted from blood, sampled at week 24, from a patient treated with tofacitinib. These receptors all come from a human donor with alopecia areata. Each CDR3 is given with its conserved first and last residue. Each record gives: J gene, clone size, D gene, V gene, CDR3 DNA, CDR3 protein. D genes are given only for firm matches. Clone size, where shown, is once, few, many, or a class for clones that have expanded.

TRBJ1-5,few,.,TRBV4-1,TGCGCCAGCAGCCAAGAGGTTGGTGTTTTTTGGCCCCAGCATTTT,CASSQEVGVFWPQHF
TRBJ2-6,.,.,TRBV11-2,TGTGCCAGCAGCTTCCCCGACGAGGGTATCTCTGGGGCCAACGTCCTGACTTTC,CASSFPDEGISGANVLTF
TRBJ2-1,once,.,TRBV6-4,TGTGCCAGCAGTGACGGTTATGAGCAGTTCTTC,CASSDGYEQFF
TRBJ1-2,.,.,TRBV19,TGTGCCAGTAGTGTCGACATGGGCGTCCATGGCTACACCTTC,CASSVDMGVHGYTF
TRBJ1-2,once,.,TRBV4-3,TGCGCCAGCAGCCAAGATTGGAAGAACACTAACTATGGCTACACCTTC,CASSQDWKNTNYGYTF
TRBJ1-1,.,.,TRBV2,TGTGCCAGCAGTGTTGGAGGTTTCTCTGAAGCTTTCTTT,CASSVGGFSEAFF
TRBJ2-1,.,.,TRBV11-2,TGTGCCAGCATCCAGTCCCCATTTGGTAGTCAGGAGCAGTTCTTC,CASIQSPFGSQEQFF
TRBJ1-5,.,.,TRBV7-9,TGTGCCAGCAGCTTAGCTGGGGATAGCAATCAGCCCCAGCATTTT,CASSLAGDSNQPQHF
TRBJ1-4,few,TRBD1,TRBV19,TGTGCCAGTAGTCCCACAGGGGGCTGGGGTGAAAAACTGTTTTTT,CASSPTGGWGEKLFF
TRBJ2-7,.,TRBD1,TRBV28,TGTGCCAGCAGTTTAACAGGGGGCGAGGACGAGCAGTACTTC,CASSLTGGEDEQYF
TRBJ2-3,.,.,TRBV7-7,TGTGCTAGCAGTTCAGGAGGTTCCGGAGATACGCAGTATTTT,CASSSGGSGDTQYF
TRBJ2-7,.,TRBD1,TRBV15,TGTGCCACCAGCAAACCCGGGACAGGGGCCTACGAGCAGTACTTC,CATSKPGTGAYEQYF
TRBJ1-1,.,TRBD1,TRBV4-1,TGCGCCAGCAGCCAAGCTCTGACAGGGGCACCTGAAGCTTTCTTT,CASSQALTGAPEAFF
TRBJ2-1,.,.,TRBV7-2,TGTGCCAGCAGCCAAATGTCGGGGGCCTTCTACAATGAGCAGTTCTTC,CASSQMSGAFYNEQFF
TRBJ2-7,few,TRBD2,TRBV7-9,TGTGCCAGCAGCCGTGGGACTAGCGGGAGGGCCAACTACGAGCAGTACTTC,CASSRGTSGRANYEQYF
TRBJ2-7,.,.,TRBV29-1,TGCAGCGCTACTCCGGGACAACCCTACGAGCAGTACTTC,CSATPGQPYEQYF
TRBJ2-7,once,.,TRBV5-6,TGTGCCAGCGGACGTGGGGGTAGCTCCTACGAGCAGTACTTC,CASGRGGSSYEQYF
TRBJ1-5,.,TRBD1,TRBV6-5,TGTGCCAGCAGTCCGGGACAGTACAATCAGCCCCAGCATTTT,CASSPGQYNQPQHF
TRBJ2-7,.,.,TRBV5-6,TGTGCCAGCAGCCTCTGGGTGGGCTCCTACGAGCAGTACTTC,CASSLWVGSYEQYF
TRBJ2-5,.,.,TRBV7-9,TGTGCCAGCAGCTCACAGGGAGGAGAGACCCAGTACTTC,CASSSQGGETQYF
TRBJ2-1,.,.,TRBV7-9,TGTGCCAGCAGCGGTGACGGGGACTCCTACAATGAGCAGTTCTTC,CASSGDGDSYNEQFF
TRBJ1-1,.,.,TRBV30,TGTGCCTGGACTGGGACTGAAGCTTTCTTT,CAWTGTEAFF
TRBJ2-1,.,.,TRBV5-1,TGCGCCAGCAGCTTGGGGGAGCCCAATGAGCAGTTCTTC,CASSLGEPNEQFF
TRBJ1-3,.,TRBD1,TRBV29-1,TGCAGCGGCAGTGAGGGGGCCACTGGAAACACCATATATTTT,CSGSEGATGNTIYF
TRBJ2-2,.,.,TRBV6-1,TGTGCCAGCAGTTCCCTCGCCCCGAACACCGGGGAGCTGTTTTTT,CASSSLAPNTGELFF
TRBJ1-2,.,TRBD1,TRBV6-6,TGTGCCAGCACTTCGACAGGGGGCAATGGCTACACCTTC,CASTSTGGNGYTF
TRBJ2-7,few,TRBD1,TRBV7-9,TGTGCCAGCAGCTTAGGGGGACAGGGGGTCCGTTCCTACGAGCAGTACTTC,CASSLGGQGVRSYEQYF
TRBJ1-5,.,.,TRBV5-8,TGTGCCAGCAGCTCACAGGGCGGAAATCAGCCCCAGCATTTT,CASSSQGGNQPQHF
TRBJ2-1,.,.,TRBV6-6,TGTGCCAGCGTTACATCCGTTCATGAGCAGTTCTTC,CASVTSVHEQFF
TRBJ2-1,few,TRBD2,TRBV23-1,TGCGCCAGCAGCGGCGGCGGCGGGAGGGGTTCACAGGAGCAGTTCTTC,CASSGGGGRGSQEQFF
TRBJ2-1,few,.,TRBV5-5,TGTGCCAGCAGCTTCTGGGGGAGCTACAATGAGCAGTTCTTC,CASSFWGSYNEQFF
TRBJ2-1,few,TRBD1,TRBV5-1,TGCGCCAGCAGCTTGGACGGCAGGGGGAATGAGCAGTTCTTC,CASSLDGRGNEQFF
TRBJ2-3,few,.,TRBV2,TGTGCCAGCAGTGTCAGGGTCCCGGGCACAGATACGCAGTATTTT,CASSVRVPGTDTQYF
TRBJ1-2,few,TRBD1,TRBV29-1,TGCAGCGTTGTGGGACAGGGAAATAACTATGGCTACACCTTC,CSVVGQGNNYGYTF
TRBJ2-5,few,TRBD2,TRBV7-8,TGTGCCAGCAGCTTAGACTTTACTAGCGGAGAGGATGAGACCCAGTACTTC,CASSLDFTSGEDETQYF
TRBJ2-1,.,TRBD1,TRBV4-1,TGCGCCAGCAGCCAAAGAGTACCGGGACAGGGGGCAAATGAGCAGTTCTTC,CASSQRVPGQGANEQFF
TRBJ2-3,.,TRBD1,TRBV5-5,TGTGCCAGCAGCTACCGGGACAGGTACACAGATACGCAGTATTTT,CASSYRDRYTDTQYF
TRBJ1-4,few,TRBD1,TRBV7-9,TGTGCCAGCAGCCCCGGGACAGGGGGAGAAAAACTGTTTTTT,CASSPGTGGEKLFF
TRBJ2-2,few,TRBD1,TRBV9,TGTGCCAGCAGCGCCCCGACAGGGGGCTTAGGGGAGCTGTTTTTT,CASSAPTGGLGELFF
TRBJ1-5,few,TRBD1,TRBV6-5,TGTGCCAGCAGTTATTACGGCAGGGGGGATCAGCCCCAGCATTTT,CASSYYGRGDQPQHF
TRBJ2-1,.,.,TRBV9,TGTGCCAGCGCGTCAGGGTACGAGCAGTTCTTC,CASASGYEQFF
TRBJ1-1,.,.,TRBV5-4,TGTGCCAGCAGCTTAGGAAGGAACACTGAAGCTTTCTTT,CASSLGRNTEAFF
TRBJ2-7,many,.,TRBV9,TGTGCCAGCAGCGGGATATCCTACGAGCAGTACTTC,CASSGISYEQYF
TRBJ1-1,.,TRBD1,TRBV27,TGTGCCAGCCGCCTAGGACAGGGAACGAACACTGAAGCTTTCTTT,CASRLGQGTNTEAFF
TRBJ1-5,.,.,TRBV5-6,TGTGCCAGCAGTTCGGGGAATCAGCCCCAGCATTTT,CASSSGNQPQHF
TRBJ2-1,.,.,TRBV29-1,TGCAGCGTTCCCGGGACGTCTTATCATGAGCAGTTCTTC,CSVPGTSYHEQFF
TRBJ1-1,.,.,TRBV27,TGTGCCAGCAGTTTACAGGGGAAGGGTGTAGCTTTCTTT,CASSLQGKGVAFF
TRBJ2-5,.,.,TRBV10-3,TGTGCCATCAGTGAGTCTCGACAAGAGACCCAGTACTTC,CAISESRQETQYF
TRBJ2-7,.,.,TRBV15,TGTGCCACCAGCAGAGGGGACTTCGCCGAGCAGTACTTC,CATSRGDFAEQYF
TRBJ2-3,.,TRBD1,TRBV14,TGTGCCAGCAGCCCCCGAGGGACAGGGACCACAGATACGCAGTATTTT,CASSPRGTGTTDTQYF
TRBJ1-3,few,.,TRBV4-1,TGCGCCAGCAGCCAAAGGGACACTGGAAACACCATATATTTT,CASSQRDTGNTIYF